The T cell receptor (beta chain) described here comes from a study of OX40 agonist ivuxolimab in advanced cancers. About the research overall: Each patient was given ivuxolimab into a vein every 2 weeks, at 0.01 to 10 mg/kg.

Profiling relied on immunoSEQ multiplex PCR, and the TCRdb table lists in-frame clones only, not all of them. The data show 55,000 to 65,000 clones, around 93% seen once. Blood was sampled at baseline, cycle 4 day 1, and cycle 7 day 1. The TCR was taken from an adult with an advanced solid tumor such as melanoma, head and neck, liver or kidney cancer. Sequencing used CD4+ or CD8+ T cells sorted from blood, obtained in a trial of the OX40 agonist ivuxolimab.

The CDR3 bases are TGCGCCAGCAGCCAAGAGACAGGGGGCTACAATGAGCAGTTCTTC. This translates into CASSQETGGYNEQFF. V gene TRBV4-3 combines with J gene TRBJ2-1, with 9 bases lining up with TRBD1. The germline CDR1 and CDR2 sequences are LGHNA and YSLEER. The CDR3 spans 15 residues. V lost 0 bases to trimming and J lost 3 bases; unmatched junction nucleotides: 0.